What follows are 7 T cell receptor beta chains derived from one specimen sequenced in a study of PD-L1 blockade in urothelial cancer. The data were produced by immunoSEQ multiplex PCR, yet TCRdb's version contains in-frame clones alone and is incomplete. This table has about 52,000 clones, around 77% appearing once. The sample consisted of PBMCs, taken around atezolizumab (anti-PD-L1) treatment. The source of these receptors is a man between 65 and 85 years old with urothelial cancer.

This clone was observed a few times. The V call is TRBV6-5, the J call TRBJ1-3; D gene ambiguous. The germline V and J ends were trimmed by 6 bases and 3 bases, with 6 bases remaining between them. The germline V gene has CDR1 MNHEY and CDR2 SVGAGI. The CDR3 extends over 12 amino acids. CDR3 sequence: CASREGGNTIYF. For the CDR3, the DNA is TGTGCCAGCAGGGAGGGTGGAAACACCATATATTTT.

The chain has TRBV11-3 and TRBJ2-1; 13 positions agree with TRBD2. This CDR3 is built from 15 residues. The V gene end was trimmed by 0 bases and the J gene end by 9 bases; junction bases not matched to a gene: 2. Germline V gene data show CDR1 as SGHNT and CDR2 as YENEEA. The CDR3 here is CASSLDWTSGSEQFF. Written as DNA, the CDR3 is TGTGCCAGCAGCTTAGATTGGACTAGCGGGAGTGAGCAGTTCTTC. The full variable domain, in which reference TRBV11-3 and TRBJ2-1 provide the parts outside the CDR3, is EAGVVQSPRYKIIEKKQPVAFWCNPISGHNTLYWYLQNLGQGPELLIRYENEEAVDDSQLPKDRFSAERLKGVDSTLKIQPAELGDSAVYLCASSLDWTSGSEQFFGPGTRLTVL.

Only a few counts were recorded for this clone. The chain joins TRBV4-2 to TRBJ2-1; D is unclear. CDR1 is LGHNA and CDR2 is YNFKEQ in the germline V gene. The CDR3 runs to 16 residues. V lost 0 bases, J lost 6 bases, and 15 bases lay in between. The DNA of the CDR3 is TGTGCCAGCAGCCAAGATTGGGCCCGGCCCAGCAATGAGCAGTTCTTC. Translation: CASSQDWARPSNEQFF.

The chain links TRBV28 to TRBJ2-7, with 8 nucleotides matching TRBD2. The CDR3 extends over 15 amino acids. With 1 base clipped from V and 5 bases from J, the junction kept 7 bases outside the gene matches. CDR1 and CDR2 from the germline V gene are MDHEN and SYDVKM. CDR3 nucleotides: TGTGCCAGCAGTTTATTCGTCGGGGGGGCGAACGAGCAGTACTTC. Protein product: CASSLFVGGANEQYF.

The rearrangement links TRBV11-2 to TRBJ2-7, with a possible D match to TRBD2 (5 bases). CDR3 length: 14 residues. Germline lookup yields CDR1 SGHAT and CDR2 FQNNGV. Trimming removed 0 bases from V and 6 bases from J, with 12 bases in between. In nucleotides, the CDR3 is TGTGCCAGCAGCTTAGACCACATTGGAGGCGAGCAGTACTTC. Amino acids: CASSLDHIGGEQYF. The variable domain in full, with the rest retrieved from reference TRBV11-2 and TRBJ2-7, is EAGVAQSPRYKIIEKRQSVAFWCNPISGHATLYWYQQILGQGPKLLIQFQNNGVVDDSQLPKDRFSAERLKGVDSTLKIQPAKLEDSAVYLCASSLDHIGGEQYFGPGTRLTVT.

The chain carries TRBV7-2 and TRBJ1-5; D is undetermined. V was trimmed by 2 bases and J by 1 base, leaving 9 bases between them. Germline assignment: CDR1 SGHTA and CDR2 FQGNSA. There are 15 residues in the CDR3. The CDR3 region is CASSLSQNSNQPQHF. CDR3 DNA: TGTGCCAGCAGCTTAAGTCAGAACAGCAATCAGCCCCAGCATTTT.

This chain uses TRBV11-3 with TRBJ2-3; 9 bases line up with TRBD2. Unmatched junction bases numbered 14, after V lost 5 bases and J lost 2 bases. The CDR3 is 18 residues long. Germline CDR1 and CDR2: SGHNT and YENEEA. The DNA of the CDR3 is TGTGCCAGCAGCCCGAGATCTTCGGCGGGAGGGGTCACAGATACGCAGTATTTT. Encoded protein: CASSPRSSAGGVTDTQYF.